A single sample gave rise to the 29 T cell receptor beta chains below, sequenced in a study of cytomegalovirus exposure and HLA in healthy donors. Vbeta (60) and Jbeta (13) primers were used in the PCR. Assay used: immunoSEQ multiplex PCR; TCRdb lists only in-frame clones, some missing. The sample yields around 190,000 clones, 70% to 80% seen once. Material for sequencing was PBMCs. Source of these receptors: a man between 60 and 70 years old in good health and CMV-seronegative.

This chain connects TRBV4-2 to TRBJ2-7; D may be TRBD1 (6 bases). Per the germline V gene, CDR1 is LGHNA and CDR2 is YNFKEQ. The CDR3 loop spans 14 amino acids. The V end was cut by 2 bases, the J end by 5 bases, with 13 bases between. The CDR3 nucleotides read TGTGCCAGCAGCCAAAACAGGGTCAGGAACGAGCAGTACTTC. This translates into CASSQNRVRNEQYF.

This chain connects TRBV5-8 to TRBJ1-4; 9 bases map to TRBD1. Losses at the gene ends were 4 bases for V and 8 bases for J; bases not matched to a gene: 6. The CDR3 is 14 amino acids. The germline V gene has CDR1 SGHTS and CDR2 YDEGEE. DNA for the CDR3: TGTGCCAGCAGCCGGGGACAGGGCTCAGAAAAACTGTTTTTT. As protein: CASSRGQGSEKLFF.

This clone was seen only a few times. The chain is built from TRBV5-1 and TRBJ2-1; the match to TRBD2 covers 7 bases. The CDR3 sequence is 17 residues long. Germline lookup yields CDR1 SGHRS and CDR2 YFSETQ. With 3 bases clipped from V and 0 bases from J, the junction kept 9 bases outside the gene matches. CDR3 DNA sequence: TGCGCCAGCAGCTCTGACCGAGCGGGGAGCTCCTACAATGAGCAGTTCTTC. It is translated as CASSSDRAGSSYNEQFF.

DNA of the CDR3: TGTGCCAGTGGAGCAGGGATCACTGAAGCTTTCTTT. It specifies CASGAGITEAFF. The V gene is TRBV19, the J gene TRBJ1-1; a possible D gene is TRBD1 (5 bases). The CDR3 loop spans 12 amino acids. Per germline, CDR1 LNHDA and CDR2 SQIVND (reference sequence). Trimming left V 8 bases short and J 4 bases short, with 11 bases between. The variable domain in full, completed from reference TRBV19 and TRBJ1-1, reads DGGITQSPKYLFRKEGQNVTLSCEQNLNHDAMYWYRQDPGQGLRLIYYSQIVNDFQKGDIAEGYSVSREKKESFPLTVTSAQKNPTAFYLCASGAGITEAFFGQGTRLTVV.

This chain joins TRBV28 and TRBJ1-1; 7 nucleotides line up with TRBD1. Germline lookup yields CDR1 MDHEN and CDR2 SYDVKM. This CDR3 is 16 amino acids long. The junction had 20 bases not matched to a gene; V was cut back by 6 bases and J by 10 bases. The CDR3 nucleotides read TGTGCCAGCAGATCCCCGTGGATCCCAGGGGGAGAACGAGCTTTCTTT. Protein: CASRSPWIPGGERAFF.

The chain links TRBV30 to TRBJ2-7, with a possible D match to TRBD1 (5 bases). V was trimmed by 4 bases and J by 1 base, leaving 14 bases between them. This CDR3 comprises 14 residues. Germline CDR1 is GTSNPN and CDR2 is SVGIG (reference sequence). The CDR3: CAWNPSGPSYEQYF. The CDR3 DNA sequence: TGTGCCTGGAACCCGTCAGGGCCGTCCTACGAGCAGTACTTC.

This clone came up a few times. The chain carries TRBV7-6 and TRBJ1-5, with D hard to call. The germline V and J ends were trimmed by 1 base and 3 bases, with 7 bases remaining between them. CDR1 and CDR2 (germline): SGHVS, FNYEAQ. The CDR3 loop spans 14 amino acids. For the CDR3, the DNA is TGTGCCAGCAGCTTAGACAGCTCCAATCAGCCCCAGCATTTT. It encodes CASSLDSSNQPQHF.

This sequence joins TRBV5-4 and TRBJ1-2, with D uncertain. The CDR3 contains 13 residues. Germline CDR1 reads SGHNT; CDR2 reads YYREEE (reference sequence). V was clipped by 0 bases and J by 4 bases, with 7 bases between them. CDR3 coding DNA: TGTGCCAGCAGCTTGGGGCGGGCCTATGGCTACACCTTC. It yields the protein CASSLGRAYGYTF.

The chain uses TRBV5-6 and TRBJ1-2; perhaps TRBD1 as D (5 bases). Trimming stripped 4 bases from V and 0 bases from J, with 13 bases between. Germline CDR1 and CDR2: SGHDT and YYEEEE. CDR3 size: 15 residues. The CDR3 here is CASSKGIVPNYGYTF. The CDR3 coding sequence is TGTGCCAGCAGCAAGGGGATAGTCCCTAACTATGGCTACACCTTC.

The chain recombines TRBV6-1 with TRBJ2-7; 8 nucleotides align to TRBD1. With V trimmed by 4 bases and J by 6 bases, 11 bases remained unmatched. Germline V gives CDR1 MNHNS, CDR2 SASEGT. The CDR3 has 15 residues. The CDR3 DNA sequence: TGTGCCAGCAGTGCAGTGCAGGGGGCGGCGGGCGAGCAGTACTTC. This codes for CASSAVQGAAGEQYF.

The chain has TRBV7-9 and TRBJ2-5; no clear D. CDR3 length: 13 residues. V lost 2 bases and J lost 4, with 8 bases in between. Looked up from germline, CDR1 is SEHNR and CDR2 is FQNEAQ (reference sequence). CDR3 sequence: CASSLFPRETQYF. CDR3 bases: TGTGCCAGCAGCTTATTTCCCCGAGAGACCCAGTACTTC.

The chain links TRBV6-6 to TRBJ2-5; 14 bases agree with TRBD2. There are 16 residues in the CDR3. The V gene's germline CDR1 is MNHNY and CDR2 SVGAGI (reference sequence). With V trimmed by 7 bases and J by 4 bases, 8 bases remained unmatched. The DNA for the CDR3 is TGTGCCAGCATTCTGGGACTAGCGGGAGTCGGAGAGACCCAGTACTTC. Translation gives CASILGLAGVGETQYF.

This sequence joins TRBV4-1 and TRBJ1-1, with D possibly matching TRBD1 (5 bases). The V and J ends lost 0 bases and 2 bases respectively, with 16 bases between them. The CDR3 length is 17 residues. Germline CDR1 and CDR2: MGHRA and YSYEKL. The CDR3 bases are TGCGCCAGCAGCCAAGATGTCAGGGCCCCAAAAAACACTGAAGCTTTCTTT. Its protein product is CASSQDVRAPKNTEAFF.

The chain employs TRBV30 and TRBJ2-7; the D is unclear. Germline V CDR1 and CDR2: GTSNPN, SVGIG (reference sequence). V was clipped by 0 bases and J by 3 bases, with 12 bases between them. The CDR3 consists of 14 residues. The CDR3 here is CAWSVGRKNYEQYF. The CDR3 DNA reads TGTGCCTGGAGTGTGGGCAGGAAAAACTACGAGCAGTACTTC.

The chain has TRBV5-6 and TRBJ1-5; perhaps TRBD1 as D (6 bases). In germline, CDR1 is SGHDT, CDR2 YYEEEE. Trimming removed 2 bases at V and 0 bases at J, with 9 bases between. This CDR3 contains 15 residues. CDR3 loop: CASSLQGDSNQPQHF. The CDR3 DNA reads TGTGCCAGCAGCTTACAGGGTGATAGCAATCAGCCCCAGCATTTT.

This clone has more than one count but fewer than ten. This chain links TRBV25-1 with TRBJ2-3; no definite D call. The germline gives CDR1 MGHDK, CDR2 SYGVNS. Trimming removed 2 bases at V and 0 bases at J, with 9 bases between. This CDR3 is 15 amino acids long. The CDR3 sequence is CASSERDISTDTQYF. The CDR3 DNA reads TGTGCCAGCAGTGAACGAGACATTAGCACAGATACGCAGTATTTT.

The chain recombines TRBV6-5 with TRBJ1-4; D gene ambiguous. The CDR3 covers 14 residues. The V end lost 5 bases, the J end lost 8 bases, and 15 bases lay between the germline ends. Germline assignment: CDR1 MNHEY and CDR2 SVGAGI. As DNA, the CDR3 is TGTGCCAGCAGTCTAGCGGGCCCCGCAGAAAAACTGTTTTTT. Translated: CASSLAGPAEKLFF.

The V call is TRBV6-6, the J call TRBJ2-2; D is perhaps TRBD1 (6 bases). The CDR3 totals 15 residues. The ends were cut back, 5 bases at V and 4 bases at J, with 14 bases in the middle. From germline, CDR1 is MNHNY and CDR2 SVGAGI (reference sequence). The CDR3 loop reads CASSPSQGITGELFF. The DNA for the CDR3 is TGTGCCAGCAGTCCTTCACAGGGTATCACCGGGGAGCTGTTTTTT.

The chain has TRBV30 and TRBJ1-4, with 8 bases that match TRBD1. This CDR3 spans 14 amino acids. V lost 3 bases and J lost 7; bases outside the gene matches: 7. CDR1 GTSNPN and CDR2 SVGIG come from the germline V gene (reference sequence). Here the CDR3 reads CAWSYDRGGEKLFF. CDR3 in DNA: TGTGCCTGGAGCTACGACAGGGGTGGTGAAAAACTGTTTTTT.

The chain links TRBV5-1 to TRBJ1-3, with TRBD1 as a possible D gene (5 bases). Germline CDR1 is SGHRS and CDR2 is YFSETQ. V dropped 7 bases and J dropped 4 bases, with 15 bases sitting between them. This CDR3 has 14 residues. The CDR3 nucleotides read TGCGCCAGCCCCTTTGGGGCTGGGGGAAACACCATATATTTT. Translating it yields CASPFGAGGNTIYF.

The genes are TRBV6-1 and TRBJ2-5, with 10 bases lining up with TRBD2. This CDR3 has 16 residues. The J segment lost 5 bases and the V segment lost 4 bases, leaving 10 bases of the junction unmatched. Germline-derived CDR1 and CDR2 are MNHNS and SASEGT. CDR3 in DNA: TGTGCCAGCAGTGTCCAGCGGGGGGGATTACGGGAGACCCAGTACTTC. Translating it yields CASSVQRGGLRETQYF.

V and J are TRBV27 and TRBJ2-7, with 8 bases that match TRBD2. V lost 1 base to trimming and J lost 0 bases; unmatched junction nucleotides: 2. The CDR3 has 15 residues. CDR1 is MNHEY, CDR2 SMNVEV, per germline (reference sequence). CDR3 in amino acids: CASSLWRGASYEQYF. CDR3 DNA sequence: TGTGCCAGCAGTTTATGGCGGGGGGCCTCCTACGAGCAGTACTTC.

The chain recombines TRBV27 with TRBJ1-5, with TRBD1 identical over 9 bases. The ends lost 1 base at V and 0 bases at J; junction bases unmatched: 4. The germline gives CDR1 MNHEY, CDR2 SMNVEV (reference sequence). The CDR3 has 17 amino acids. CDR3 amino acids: CASSLYGTGNSNQPQHF. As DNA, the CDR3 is TGTGCCAGCAGTTTATATGGGACAGGGAATAGCAATCAGCCCCAGCATTTT.

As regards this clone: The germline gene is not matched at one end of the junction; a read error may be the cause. CDR3 protein: CASSPTGDGGLFF. CDR3 coding DNA: TGCGCCAGCAGCCCCACCGGTGACGGGGGGCTGTTTTTT. The rearrangement joins TRBV5-1 to TRBJ2-2; D may be TRBD2 (6 bases). The CDR3 is made up of 13 amino acids. Germline CDR1 is SGHRS and CDR2 is YFSETQ.

CDR3 sequence (DNA): TGTGCCAGCAGTGATACAGGGCCTAACTATGGCTACACCTTC. Translated, it gives CASSDTGPNYGYTF. The chain is built from TRBV6-5 and TRBJ1-2; D perhaps matches TRBD1 (6 bases). V lost 5 bases and J 0 bases, leaving 10 bases between the germline ends. The CDR3 consists of 14 residues. Germline CDR1 reads MNHEY; CDR2 reads SVGAGI.

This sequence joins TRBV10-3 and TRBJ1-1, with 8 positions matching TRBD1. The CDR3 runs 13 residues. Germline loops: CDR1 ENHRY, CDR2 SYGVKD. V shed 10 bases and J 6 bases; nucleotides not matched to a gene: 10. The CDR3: CATSTGGDSEAFF. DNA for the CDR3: TGTGCCACCTCTACAGGGGGTGATTCTGAAGCTTTCTTT.

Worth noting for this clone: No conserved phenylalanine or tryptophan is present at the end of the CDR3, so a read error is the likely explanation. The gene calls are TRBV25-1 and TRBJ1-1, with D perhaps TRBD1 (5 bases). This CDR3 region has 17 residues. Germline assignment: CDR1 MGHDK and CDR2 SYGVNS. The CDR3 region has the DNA TGTGCCAGCAGTGTATCCCCCTCCGACAGTCTGAACACTGAGGCTTTCTCT. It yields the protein CASSVSPSDSLNTEAFS.

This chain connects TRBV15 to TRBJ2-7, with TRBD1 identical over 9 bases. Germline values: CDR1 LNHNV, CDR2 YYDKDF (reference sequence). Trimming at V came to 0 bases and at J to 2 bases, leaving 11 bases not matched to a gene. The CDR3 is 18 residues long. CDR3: CATSRDRPQTGGPYEQYF. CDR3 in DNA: TGTGCCACCAGCAGAGATCGGCCCCAGACAGGGGGTCCCTACGAGCAGTACTTC.

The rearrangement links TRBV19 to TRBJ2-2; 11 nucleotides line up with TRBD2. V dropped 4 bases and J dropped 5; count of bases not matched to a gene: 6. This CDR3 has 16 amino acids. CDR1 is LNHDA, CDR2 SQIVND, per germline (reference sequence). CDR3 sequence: CASSTGTSGETGELFF. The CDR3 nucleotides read TGTGCCAGTAGTACAGGGACTAGCGGAGAGACCGGGGAGCTGTTTTTT.